The 27 T cell receptor beta chains reported below all come from one sample, sequenced in a study of neurological immune-mediated disorders. Via MiXCR, TCRdb re-called the 5' RACE reads, giving one row per CDR3 protein. The sample has about 90,000 distinct CDR3 sequences, roughly 13% seen once. This sample's time point: longitudinal time-point 2. Sequenced sample: PBMCs. The source is a female donor with HTLV-1-associated myelopathy (HAM/TSP).

This clonotype was detected many times. The chain recombines TRBV6-5 with TRBJ2-7; D possibly matches TRBD1 or TRBD2 (5 bases each). The length of the CDR3 is 16 residues. Deletions cut 2 bases from V and 3 bases from J, with 17 bases between. CDR1 and CDR2 from the germline V gene are MNHEY and SVGAGI. The CDR3 loop is CASSYGGGADLYEQYF. For the CDR3, the DNA is TGTGCCAGCAGTTACGGGGGTGGGGCAGACCTCTACGAGCAGTACTTC.

This clonotype was found many times. Mismatch with germline at one junction end may stem from a read error. This chain uses TRBV11-1 with TRBJ2-3, with TRBD2 as a possible D gene (5 bases). Germline V gene lookup returns CDR1 SGHAT and CDR2 FQDESV (reference sequence). The CDR3 runs to 12 residues. As DNA, the CDR3 is TGCGCCAGCAGCTTGGAGGCAGATACGCAGTATTTT. This sequence encodes CASSLEADTQYF.

The sample holds many counts of this clonotype. The chain uses TRBV5-5 and TRBJ2-5; D gene ambiguous. V lost 0 bases and J 1 base, leaving 7 bases between the germline ends. The germline CDR1 and CDR2 sequences are SGHKS and YYEKEE (reference sequence). This CDR3 comprises 14 residues. The CDR3 coding sequence is TGTGCCAGCAGCTTGGCCCCCCTCCAAGAGACCCAGTACTTC. It specifies CASSLAPLQETQYF.

This clonotype was observed many times. The V gene is TRBV20-1, the J gene TRBJ2-7; possibly TRBD1 or TRBD2 for D (5 bases each). The CDR3 runs to 15 residues. The ends were cut back, 0 bases at V and 2 bases at J, with 14 bases in the middle. Germline V gives CDR1 DFQATT, CDR2 SNEGSKA (reference sequence). The CDR3 DNA is TGCAGTGCTAGAGATACCAGAAGGGACGCCTACGAGCAGTACTTC. As protein: CSARDTRRDAYEQYF.

In the case of this clonotype: The conserved closing phenylalanine or tryptophan is absent in this CDR3, likely reflecting a read error. This chain uses TRBV7-2 with TRBJ2-1, with 8 bases aligning to TRBD2. The length of the CDR3 is 17 residues. With V trimmed by 5 bases and J by 0 bases, 9 bases remained unmatched. CDR1 and CDR2 (germline): SGHTA, FQGNSA. DNA of the CDR3: TGTGCCAGCAGCGCAGCGGGAGTCCCGGCCTCCTACAATGAGCAGTTCTTA. The encoded protein is CASSAAGVPASYNEQFL.

This clonotype has a count of ten or more. The V call is TRBV5-1, the J call TRBJ2-3; 10 bases align to TRBD2. The CDR3 runs to 16 residues. The germline CDR1 and CDR2 sequences are SGHRS and YFSETQ. V gave up 4 bases and J gave up 4 bases; unmatched junction bases: 9. The CDR3 sequence is CASSPLSGGGADTQYF. The DNA of the CDR3 is TGCGCCAGCAGCCCACTAAGCGGGGGGGGCGCAGATACGCAGTATTTT.

This clonotype was observed many times. The gene calls are TRBV19 and TRBJ2-2, with D possibly TRBD1 on 6 matching bases. The CDR3 is 10 residues long. In germline, CDR1 is LNHDA, CDR2 SQIVND (reference sequence). CDR3 bases: TGTGCTACAGGGACCGGGGAGCTGTTTTTT. Its translation is CATGTGELFF.

This clonotype was recorded many times. The V and J genes are TRBV7-2 and TRBJ2-1; perhaps TRBD1 as D (6 bases). This CDR3 contains 15 residues. Germline CDR1 SGHTA, CDR2 FQGNSA. Trimming stripped 6 bases from V and 7 bases from J, with 19 bases between. In nucleotides, the CDR3 is TGTGCCAGCAGGGGGGCGAGACAGCGAGGGAATGAGCAGTTCTTC. It codes for CASRGARQRGNEQFF.

This clonotype was detected many times. The chain recombines TRBV24-1 with TRBJ2-7; D is unclear. CDR3 length: 13 residues. Germline loops: CDR1 KGHDR, CDR2 SFDVKD. Trimming removed 8 bases from V and 0 bases from J, with 10 bases in between. CDR3 in DNA: TGTGCCACCACTGACACAGACTCCTACGAGCAGTACTTC. This translates into CATTDTDSYEQYF.

This clonotype was seen repeatedly, ten times or more. The chain's CDR3 is CASSTYRDSTDTQYF. In nucleotides, the CDR3 is TGTGCCAGCAGTACATACAGGGATAGCACAGATACGCAGTATTTT. This sequence joins TRBV28 and TRBJ2-3, with D perhaps matching TRBD1 (6 bases). Per germline, CDR1 MDHEN and CDR2 SYDVKM. V was clipped by 5 bases and J by 0 bases, with 12 bases between them. This CDR3 has 15 residues. Full variable domain (missing parts from reference TRBV28 and TRBJ2-3): DVKVTQSSRYLVKRTGEKVFLECVQDMDHENMFWYRQDPGLGLRLIYFSYDVKMKEKGDIPEGYSVSREKKERFSLILESASTNQTSMYLCASSTYRDSTDTQYFGPGTRLTVL.

This clonotype appeared many times. V is TRBV6-6 and J is TRBJ2-5; D may be TRBD2 (5 bases). Per the germline V gene, CDR1 is MNHNY and CDR2 is SVGAGI (reference sequence). This CDR3 contains 14 residues. V was shortened by 4 bases and J by 4 bases, with 13 bases between the two germline ends. The CDR3 reads CASSSVLAPETQYF. The CDR3, as DNA: TGTGCCAGCAGTTCCGTCCTAGCCCCAGAGACCCAGTACTTC.

This clonotype appeared many times. J is TRBJ1-5 and V is TRBV5-1; D not resolved. Germline values: CDR1 SGHRS, CDR2 YFSETQ. The CDR3 is 15 amino acids. The V end was cut by 0 bases, the J end by 1 base, with 8 bases between. DNA for the CDR3: TGCGCCAGCAGCTTGGTTTCAGGAAGCAATCAGCCCCAGCATTTT. Protein sequence: CASSLVSGSNQPQHF.

This clonotype was recorded at least ten times. The gene calls are TRBV3-1 and TRBJ2-3; D uncertain. The V end lost 4 bases, the J end lost 2 bases, and 16 bases lay between the germline ends. Germline V gene lookup returns CDR1 LGHDT and CDR2 YNNKEL (reference sequence). The length of the CDR3 is 16 residues. This CDR3 is CASSLILTADTDTQYF. The CDR3 nucleotides are TGTGCCAGCAGCCTTATCCTCACGGCCGACACAGATACGCAGTATTTT.

This clonotype was counted many times. The V and J genes are TRBV28 and TRBJ1-1; TRBD1 matches at 8 bases. CDR1 and CDR2 (germline): MDHEN, SYDVKM. With V trimmed by 8 bases and J by 4 bases, 12 bases remained unmatched. The CDR3 sequence is 15 residues long. In DNA form, the CDR3 reads TGTGCCAGCCGAAAGGGGGACAGGTTCATCACTGAAGCTTTCTTT. This gives the protein CASRKGDRFITEAFF.

On this clonotype: A much larger clone is a single base away; this may be a read error. V gene TRBV7-9 combines with J gene TRBJ2-7; the D is unclear. This CDR3 is 14 amino acids long. CDR1 and CDR2 from the germline V gene are SEHNR and FQNEAQ (reference sequence). V dropped 0 bases and J dropped 3 bases, with 9 bases sitting between them. CDR3 region: CASSLAWVIYEQYF. The CDR3, as DNA: TGTGCCAGCAGCTTAGCATGGGTTATCTACGAGCAGTACTTC.

This clonotype occurred many times. This chain links TRBV28 with TRBJ2-7, with 8 positions matching TRBD1. Trimming at V came to 7 bases and at J to 0 bases, leaving 8 bases not matched to a gene. This CDR3 region has 15 residues. Germline CDR1 reads MDHEN; CDR2 reads SYDVKM. The CDR3 sequence: CASIPGGTGSYEQYF. The CDR3 nucleotides read TGTGCCAGCATTCCGGGCGGGACAGGCTCCTACGAGCAGTACTTC.

This clonotype was seen repeatedly, ten times or more. This chain joins TRBV7-2 and TRBJ2-3; TRBD2 aligns across 10 bases. Germline trimming cut 5 bases from V and 1 base from J; bases unmatched to any gene: 6. This CDR3 has 16 amino acids. The germline CDR1 and CDR2 sequences are SGHTA and FQGNSA. The chain's CDR3 is CASSRWLAGGTDTQYF. The CDR3 bases are TGTGCCAGCAGCCGATGGCTAGCGGGGGGCACAGATACGCAGTATTTT.

This clonotype has a handful of counts. This may come from a read error, since a much larger clone is one base off. V gene TRBV7-8 combines with J gene TRBJ2-2; D unclear. Germline-derived CDR1 and CDR2 are SGHVS and FQNEAQ. The CDR3 totals 17 residues. CDR3 DNA: TGTGTCCACAAGAGGTTGGGAATACGCCGCGGCACCGGGGAGCTGTTTTTT. Amino acids: CVHKRLGIRRGTGELFF. Full variable domain (remainder filled in from reference TRBV7-8 and TRBJ2-2): GAGVSQSPRYKVAKRGQDVALRCDPISGHVSLFWYQQALGQGPEFLTYFQNEAQLDKSGLPSDRFFAERPEGSVSTLKIQRTQQEDSAVYLCVHKRLGIRRGTGELFFGEGSRLTVL.

This clonotype has a single count. V usage is TRBV20-1 and J usage is TRBJ1-2, with 7 bases that match TRBD1. There are 12 residues in the CDR3. Trimming cost V 5 bases and J 5 bases; bases outside gene matches: 5. CDR1 is DFQATT and CDR2 is SNEGSKA in the germline V gene (reference sequence). Written as DNA, the CDR3 is TGCAGTGCTGGGGACAGACGTTATGGCTACACCTTC. Translating it yields CSAGDRRYGYTF.

This clonotype came up many times. The chain carries TRBV5-1 and TRBJ2-2; possible D gene TRBD1, 5 bases. Trimming took 7 bases from V and 1 from J, leaving 11 bases between them. The CDR3 runs 14 residues. Looked up from germline, CDR1 is SGHRS and CDR2 is YFSETQ. The CDR3 region is CASRIDRNTGELFF. CDR3 nucleotide sequence: TGCGCCAGCCGGATCGACAGGAACACCGGGGAGCTGTTTTTT.

This clonotype was seen many times. The rearrangement links TRBV25-1 to TRBJ1-6; 7 nucleotides match TRBD1. Germline V gene data show CDR1 as MGHDK and CDR2 as SYGVNS. With 7 bases clipped from V and 10 bases from J, the junction kept 7 bases outside the gene matches. The CDR3 sequence is 13 residues long. The CDR3 region has the DNA TGTGCCAGCAAACAGGGGTCAGGATCACCCCTCCACTTT. This encodes CASKQGSGSPLHF.

This clonotype was observed at least ten times. This sequence joins TRBV4-1 and TRBJ1-6; 8 bases are shared with TRBD1. Germline CDR1 is MGHRA and CDR2 is YSYEKL. The CDR3 loop spans 17 amino acids. V was pared by 8 bases and J by 6 bases, with 15 bases of the junction left unmatched. CDR3 residues: CASAGQDLIGINSPLHF. In nucleotides, the CDR3 is TGCGCCAGCGCGGGACAGGACCTCATCGGTATTAATTCACCCCTCCACTTT.

This clonotype was recorded many times. The chain links TRBV28 to TRBJ2-2; D gene unclear. Germline V gene lookup returns CDR1 MDHEN and CDR2 SYDVKM. Deletions cut 5 bases from V and 1 base from J, with 5 bases between. The CDR3 runs 13 residues. This CDR3 is CASSRLNTGELFF. The CDR3 DNA reads as TGTGCCAGCAGTCGACTGAACACCGGGGAGCTGTTTTTT.

With regard to this clonotype: This may stem from a read error, because a much larger clone lies one nucleotide away. The V and J genes are TRBV5-5 and TRBJ1-1; no clear D. Germline CDR1 reads SGHKS; CDR2 reads YYEKEE (reference sequence). This CDR3 is 13 amino acids long. The CDR3 DNA reads as TGTACCAGCAGCTCCCCGAAGATTGTTGAAGCTTTCTTT. It specifies CTSSSPKIVEAFF. Based on the CDR3 plus reference TRBV5-5 and TRBJ1-1, the full variable domain is DAGVTQSPTHLIKTRGQQVTLRCSPISGHKSVSWYQQVLGQGPQFIFQYYEKEERGRGNFPDRFSARQFPNYSSELNVNALLLGDSALYLCTSSSPKIVEAFFGQGTRLTVV.

The sample holds a few counts of this clonotype. The genes are TRBV28 and TRBJ2-7, with TRBD2 identical over 13 bases. The CDR3 length is 14 residues. The ends lost 8 bases at V and 5 bases at J; junction bases unmatched: 6. Per germline, CDR1 MDHEN and CDR2 SYDVKM. In nucleotides, the CDR3 is TGTGCCAGCTGGACTAGCGGGGGACCGGACGAGCAGTACTTC. Protein: CASWTSGGPDEQYF.

This clonotype was found many times. The chain links TRBV10-1 to TRBJ2-7, with D perhaps assigned TRBD1 or TRBD2 (5 bases each). Germline V gene sequence: CDR1 WNHNN, CDR2 SYGVQD (reference sequence). V was cut by 7 bases and J by 0 bases, with 16 bases left in between. The CDR3 runs to 15 residues. For the CDR3, the DNA is TGCGCCAGCATAGGCGGGCGGCAGGGCTCCTACGAGCAGTACTTC. Translation gives CASIGGRQGSYEQYF.

With regard to this clonotype: Just one base apart from a much larger clone, this may be a read error. It is likely a read error, because the conserved phenylalanine at the end of the CDR3 is missing. The V and J genes are TRBV11-2 and TRBJ2-7, with D hard to call. The CDR3 has 15 amino acids. Germline V gene data show CDR1 as SGHAT and CDR2 as FQNNGV. Trimming cost V 3 bases and J 2 bases, with 14 bases left between them. Here the CDR3 DNA reads TGTGCCAGCAGCTTTTCCGGTTCGAGAACCTACGAGCAGTACTTA. This sequence encodes CASSFSGSRTYEQYL.